This T cell receptor beta chain is from a study of T cell responses to AZD1222 COVID-19 vaccine. Germline CDR1 KGHSH, CDR2 LQKENI. V lost 1 base and J lost 7, with 13 bases in between. CDR3 length: 15 residues. General observations from the study: The donor cohort was predominantly white British with a female majority, and clonal diversity may have been underestimated.

On this clone: Its antigen is as yet unknown.

Both about-4-week and about-12-week second-dose recipients were combined. TCRdb keeps only in-frame clones here, not all; method: immunoSEQ multiplex PCR. The data contain about 130,000 clones, more than 80% of them seen just once; the ten biggest clones take up around 4.4%. The chain has TRBV18 and TRBJ2-2; D gene uncertain. The sequence derives from an adult who received the AZD1222 COVID-19 vaccine. Sequences were derived from peripheral blood, sampled 28 days after the second AZD1222 dose. The DNA for the CDR3 is TGTGCCAGCTCACCACTAGTCCGGGCGGTCGGGGAGCTGTTTTTT. This gives the protein CASSPLVRAVGELFF.